The entry below gives a single T cell receptor (beta chain) sequence along with its context. Per the original data handling: Nucleated cell number was recorded as an estimate derived from reference gene primer amplification. The method was immunoSEQ multiplex PCR; TCRdb's version includes in-frame clones alone and lacks a portion of them. V, J and clone size are taken as reported in that table, and D and trimming were inferred from the DNA itself. The table records 100,000 or so clones, approximately 88% of them present only once. This record belongs to a study of blood T cell repertoires in COVID-19. Study background: Some COVID-19 samples were acute and others convalescent; all came from the United States, Italy and Spain. T cells, B-cell-depleted T cells, or PBMCs supplied cDNA or gDNA.

V lost 3 bases, J lost 6 bases, and 8 bases stayed unmatched. Germline V gene lookup returns CDR1 LGHDT and CDR2 YNNKEL (reference sequence). The CDR3 runs 15 residues. The chain links TRBV3-1 (or the pseudogene TRBV3-2) to TRBJ2-3; the match to TRBD2 covers 8 bases. The clonotype was recovered from a man in his 60s with acute or convalescent COVID-19. Sequences were obtained from peripheral blood. As DNA, the CDR3 is TGTGCCAGCAGCCAGGCCAGCGGGAGCTGGGATACGCAGTATTTT. It translates to CASSQASGSWDTQYF.